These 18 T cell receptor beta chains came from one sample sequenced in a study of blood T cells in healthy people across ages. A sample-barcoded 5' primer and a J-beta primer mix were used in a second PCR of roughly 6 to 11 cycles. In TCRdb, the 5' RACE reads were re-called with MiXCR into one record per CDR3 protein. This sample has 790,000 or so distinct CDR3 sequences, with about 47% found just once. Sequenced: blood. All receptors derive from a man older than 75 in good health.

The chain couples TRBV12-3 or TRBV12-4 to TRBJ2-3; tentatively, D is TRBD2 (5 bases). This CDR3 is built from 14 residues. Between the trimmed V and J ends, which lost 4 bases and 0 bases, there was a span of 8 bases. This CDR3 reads CASSSTTSTDTQYF. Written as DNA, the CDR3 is TGTGCCAGCAGTTCGACTACTAGCACAGATACGCAGTATTTT.

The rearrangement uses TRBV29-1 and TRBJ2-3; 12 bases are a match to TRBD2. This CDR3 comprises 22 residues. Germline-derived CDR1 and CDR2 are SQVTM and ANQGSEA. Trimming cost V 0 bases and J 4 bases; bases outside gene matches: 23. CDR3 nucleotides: TGCAGCGTTGAAGATCGAGCAGGGTGGCTAGCGGGAGGGCCCGTCTACCCAGATACGCAGTATTTT. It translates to CSVEDRAGWLAGGPVYPDTQYF.

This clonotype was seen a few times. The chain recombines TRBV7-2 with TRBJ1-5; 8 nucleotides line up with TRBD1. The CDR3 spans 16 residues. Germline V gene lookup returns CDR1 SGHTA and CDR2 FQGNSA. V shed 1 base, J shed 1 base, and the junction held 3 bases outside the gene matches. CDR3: CASSLGTGSSNQPQHF. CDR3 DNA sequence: TGTGCCAGCAGCTTAGGGACAGGGTCGAGCAATCAGCCCCAGCATTTT.

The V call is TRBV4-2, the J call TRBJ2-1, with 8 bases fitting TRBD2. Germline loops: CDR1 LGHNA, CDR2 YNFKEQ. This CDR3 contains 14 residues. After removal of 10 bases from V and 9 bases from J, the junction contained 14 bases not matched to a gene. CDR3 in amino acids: CAMWREALHREQFF. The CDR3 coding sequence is TGTGCCATGTGGCGGGAGGCTCTCCACCGTGAGCAGTTCTTC.

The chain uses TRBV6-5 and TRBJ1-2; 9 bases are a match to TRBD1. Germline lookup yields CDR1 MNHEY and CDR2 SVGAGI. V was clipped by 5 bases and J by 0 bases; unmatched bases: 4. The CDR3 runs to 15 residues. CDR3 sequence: CASSADRGSNYGYTF. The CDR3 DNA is TGTGCCAGCAGTGCGGACAGGGGCTCTAACTATGGCTACACCTTC.

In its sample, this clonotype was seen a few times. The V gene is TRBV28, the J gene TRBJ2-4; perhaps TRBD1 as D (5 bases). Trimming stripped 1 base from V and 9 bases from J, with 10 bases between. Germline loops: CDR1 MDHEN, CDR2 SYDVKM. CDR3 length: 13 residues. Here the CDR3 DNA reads TGTGCCAGCAGTTTATCCCAGGGCACCATTCAGTACTTC. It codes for CASSLSQGTIQYF.

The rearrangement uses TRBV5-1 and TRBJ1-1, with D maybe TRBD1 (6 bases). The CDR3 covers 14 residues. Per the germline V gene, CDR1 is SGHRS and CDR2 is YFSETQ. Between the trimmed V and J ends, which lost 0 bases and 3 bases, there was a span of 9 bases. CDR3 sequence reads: CASSLVTGYTEAFF. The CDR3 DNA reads TGCGCCAGCAGCTTGGTAACAGGGTACACTGAAGCTTTCTTT. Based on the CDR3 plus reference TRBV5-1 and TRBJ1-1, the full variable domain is KAGVTQTPRYLIKTRGQQVTLSCSPISGHRSVSWYQQTPGQGLQFLFEYFSETQRNKGNFPGRFSGRQFSNSRSEMNVSTLELGDSALYLCASSLVTGYTEAFFGQGTRLTVV.

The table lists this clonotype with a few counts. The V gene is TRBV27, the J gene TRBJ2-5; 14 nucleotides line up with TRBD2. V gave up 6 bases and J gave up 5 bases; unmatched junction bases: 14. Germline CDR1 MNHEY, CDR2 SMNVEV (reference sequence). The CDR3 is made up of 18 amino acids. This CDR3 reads CASRSKGTSGSSRETQYF. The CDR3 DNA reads TGTGCCAGCAGAAGCAAAGGGACTAGCGGGAGTTCACGGGAGACCCAGTACTTC.

The CDR3 DNA is TGTGCCAGCAGTGCCACGGCCACCAGCGAGCAGTACTTC. This translates into CASSATATSEQYF. The chain links TRBV2 to TRBJ2-7; D remains ambiguous. The CDR3 contains 13 residues. Germline loops: CDR1 SNHLY, CDR2 FYNNEI. V lost 4 bases and J lost 6, with 13 bases in between.

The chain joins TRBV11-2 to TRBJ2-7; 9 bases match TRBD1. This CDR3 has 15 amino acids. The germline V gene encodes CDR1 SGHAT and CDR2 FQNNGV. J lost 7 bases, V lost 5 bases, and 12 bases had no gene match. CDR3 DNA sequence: TGTGCCAGCAGCCCCGGGACAGGGATCTACAATGAGCAGTACTTC. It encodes CASSPGTGIYNEQYF.

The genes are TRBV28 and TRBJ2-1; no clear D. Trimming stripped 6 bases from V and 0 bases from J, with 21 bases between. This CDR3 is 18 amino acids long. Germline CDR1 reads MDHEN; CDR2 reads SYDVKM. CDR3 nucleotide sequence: TGTGCCAGCAGGGCCGCGCCGGCAGGCACCCGCTCCTACAATGAGCAGTTCTTC. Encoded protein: CASRAAPAGTRSYNEQFF.

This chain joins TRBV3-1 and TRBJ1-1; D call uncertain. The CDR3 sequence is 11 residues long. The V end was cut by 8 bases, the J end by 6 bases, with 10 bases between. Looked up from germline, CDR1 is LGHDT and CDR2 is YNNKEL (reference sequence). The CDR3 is CASAFNPEAFF. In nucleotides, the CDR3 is TGTGCCAGCGCCTTTAACCCTGAAGCTTTCTTT.

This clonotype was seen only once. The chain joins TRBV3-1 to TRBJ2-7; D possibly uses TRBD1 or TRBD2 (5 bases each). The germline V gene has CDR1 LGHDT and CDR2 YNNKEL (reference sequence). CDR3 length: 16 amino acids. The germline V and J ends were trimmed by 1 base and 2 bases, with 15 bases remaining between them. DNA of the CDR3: TGTGCCAGCAGCCAAGGAGGGGCTTCCCAGACCTACGAGCAGTACTTC. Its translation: CASSQGGASQTYEQYF.

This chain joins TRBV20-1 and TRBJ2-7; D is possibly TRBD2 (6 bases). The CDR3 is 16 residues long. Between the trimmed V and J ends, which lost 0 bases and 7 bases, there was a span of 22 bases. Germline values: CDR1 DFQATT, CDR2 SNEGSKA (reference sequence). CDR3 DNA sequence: TGCAGTGCTAGAGATTTCGGAACTAGCCCCGTCGGTGAGCAGTACTTC. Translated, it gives CSARDFGTSPVGEQYF.

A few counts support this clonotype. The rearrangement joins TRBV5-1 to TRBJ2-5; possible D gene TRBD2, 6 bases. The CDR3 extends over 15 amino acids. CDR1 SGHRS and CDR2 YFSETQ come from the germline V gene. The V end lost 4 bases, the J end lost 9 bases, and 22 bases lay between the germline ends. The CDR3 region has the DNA TGCGCCAGCAGCCCGACGGGGACTGCTCTTTCGGCCCAGTACTTC. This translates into CASSPTGTALSAQYF. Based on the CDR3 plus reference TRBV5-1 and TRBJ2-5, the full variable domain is KAGVTQTPRYLIKTRGQQVTLSCSPISGHRSVSWYQQTPGQGLQFLFEYFSETQRNKGNFPGRFSGRQFSNSRSEMNVSTLELGDSALYLCASSPTGTALSAQYFGPGTRLLVL.

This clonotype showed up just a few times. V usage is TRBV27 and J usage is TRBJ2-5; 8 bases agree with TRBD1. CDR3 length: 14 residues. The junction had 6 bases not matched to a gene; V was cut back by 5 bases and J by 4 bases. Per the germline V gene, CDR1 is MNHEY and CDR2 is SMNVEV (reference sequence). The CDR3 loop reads CASSAGQVLETQYF. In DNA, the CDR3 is TGTGCCAGCAGTGCGGGACAGGTGTTAGAGACCCAGTACTTC.

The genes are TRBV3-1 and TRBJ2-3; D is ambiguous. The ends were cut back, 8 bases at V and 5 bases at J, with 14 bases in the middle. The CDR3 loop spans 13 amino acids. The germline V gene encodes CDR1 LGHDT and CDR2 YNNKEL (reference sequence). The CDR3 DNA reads TGTGCCAGCCAGTCAACATTCGGAGATACGCAGTATTTT. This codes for CASQSTFGDTQYF.

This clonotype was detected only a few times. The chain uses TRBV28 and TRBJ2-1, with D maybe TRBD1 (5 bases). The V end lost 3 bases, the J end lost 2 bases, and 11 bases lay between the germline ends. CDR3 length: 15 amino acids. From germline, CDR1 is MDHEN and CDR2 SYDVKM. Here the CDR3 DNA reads TGTGCCAGCAGTTTCTACAGGACAACCTACAATGAGCAGTTCTTC. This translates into CASSFYRTTYNEQFF. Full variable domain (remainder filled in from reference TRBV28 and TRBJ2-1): DVKVTQSSRYLVKRTGEKVFLECVQDMDHENMFWYRQDPGLGLRLIYFSYDVKMKEKGDIPEGYSVSREKKERFSLILESASTNQTSMYLCASSFYRTTYNEQFFGPGTRLTVL.